The clone carrying this T cell receptor (beta chain) was seen a few times. The antigen is unknown. The sample is drawn from a study of vaccination and CD4 T cells after COVID-19. Study-wide context: Post-COVID draws followed diagnosis by a median around 95 days (range 35 to 161). Median time from second vaccine dose to sampling was roughly 76 days (14 to 241). Findings and limits, study-wide: Convalescent patients had 304 of 307 vaccine-specific clones showing spike mono-reactivity. Recorded median SARS-CoV-2-reactive clonotype numbers increased from about 20 to 38 without reaching significance.

TCRdb re-called the PCR reads through MiXCR, storing one row per CDR3 protein. This sample yields some 21,000 distinct CDR3 sequences, of which 58% are seen a single time; approximately 1.1% belongs to the top ten. CDR1 SEHNR and CDR2 FQNEAQ come from the germline V gene (reference sequence). The CDR3 is made up of 17 amino acids. Trimming stripped 2 bases from V and 4 bases from J, with 19 bases between. Material: CD4+ T cells from blood, obtained before SARS-CoV-2 vaccination. The rearrangement uses TRBV7-9 and TRBJ2-3; a possible D gene is TRBD2 (5 bases). The source of this sequence is a human donor who had recovered from COVID-19. The CDR3 DNA follows: TGTGCCAGCAGCTTAAGTCCTTTGAGGGAAGGTGCAGATACGCAGTATTTT. It encodes CASSLSPLREGADTQYF.